This T cell receptor beta chain derives from a study of cytomegalovirus exposure and HLA in healthy donors. Findings of the study overall: Donor immune exposure was known only as CMV serostatus. Reported performance of the classifier showed diagnosis of cytomegalovirus status with high specificity and sensitivity.

Germline CDR1 and CDR2: SGHTA and FQGNSA. This CDR3 region has 14 residues. V was pared by 6 bases and J by 4 bases, with 15 bases between. Points on this clone: Antigen unknown.

In the PCR, 60 Vbeta and 13 Jbeta primers were used. Sequenced by immunoSEQ multiplex PCR; TCRdb stores in-frame clones only, minus some. The sample holds about 140,000 clones, 70% to 80% seen once. The TCR originated in a woman aged 45-59 years in good health and CMV-seropositive. Sequenced: PBMCs. V gene TRBV7-2 combines with J gene TRBJ1-2, with D tentatively TRBD1 (5 bases). The CDR3, as DNA: TGTGCCAGCAGAGGAGCTGACAGTCGCTATGGCTACACCTTC. As protein: CASRGADSRYGYTF.